The 20 T cell receptor beta chains below were found in one sample sequenced in a study of blood T cells in healthy people across ages (dated by TCRdb to the mid-2010s). To prepare the library, 5' RACE was applied. The reads were generated on an Illumina HiSeq 2500. The second PCR ran for roughly 7 to 11 cycles and used a J-beta primer mix along with a sample-barcoded 5' primer. The raw public reads went through TCRdb reprocessing: fastp at Q25, MiXCR clone calling, in-frame beta chains kept. Each CDR3 protein appears once, grouped with its most common genes and DNA. The sample profile shows 1.5 million to 2 million distinct CDR3 sequences; roughly 50% of them were found once. The ten most abundant clones make up approximately 2.1% of the sample. The sample consisted of blood. These receptors all come from a woman in her forties in good health.

In DNA form, the CDR3 reads TGTGCCAGCAGTTCCCTGAGGGCTGGGAGACCCCTCCACTTT. Its translation: CASSSLRAGRPLHF. The V gene is TRBV12-3 or TRBV12-4, the J gene TRBJ1-6; D is undetermined. This CDR3 has 14 residues. Trimming cost V 4 bases and J 12 bases, with 16 bases left between them.

In its sample, this clonotype was seen many times. The chain combines TRBV12-3 or TRBV12-4 with TRBJ2-3, with D maybe TRBD1 (8 bases). This CDR3 region has 16 residues. With 4 bases removed from V and 5 bases from J, the gap between germline ends came to 19 bases. The CDR3 reads CASSSSGRGRGDTQYF. The CDR3 nucleotides read TGTGCCAGCAGTTCTAGCGGCAGGGGGCGGGGAGATACGCAGTATTTT.

The chain couples TRBV4-3 to TRBJ2-6; possible D gene TRBD2, 7 bases. With 2 bases removed from V and 1 base from J, the gap between germline ends came to 15 bases. Germline CDR1 and CDR2: LGHNA and YSLEER. CDR3 length equals 18 residues. The CDR3: CASSQSPGGESGANVLTF. CDR3 nucleotide sequence: TGCGCCAGCAGCCAAAGTCCGGGGGGCGAGTCTGGGGCCAACGTCCTGACTTTC.

Points on this clonotype: A junction boundary mismatches the germline segment, possibly from a read error. V usage is TRBV15 and J usage is TRBJ2-3; D perhaps matches TRBD2 (5 bases). Looked up from germline, CDR1 is LNHNV and CDR2 is YYDKDF (reference sequence). This CDR3 is built from 14 residues. Here the CDR3 reads CATSRDYDRDMQYF. CDR3 nucleotides: TGTGCCACCAGCAGAGACTACGACCGGGATATGCAGTATTTT.

The chain uses TRBV6-2 or TRBV6-3 and TRBJ2-3; TRBD2 might be the D (5 bases). The germline V and J ends were trimmed by 5 bases and 2 bases, with 14 bases remaining between them. The germline gives CDR1 MNHEY, CDR2 SVGEGT. This CDR3 comprises 15 residues. The CDR3, as DNA: TGTGCCAGCAGTCCGACCACTAGTTCCACAGATACGCAGTATTTT. Amino acid sequence: CASSPTTSSTDTQYF.

This chain connects TRBV6-1 to TRBJ2-3; D possibly matches TRBD1 or TRBD2 (5 bases each). Trimming shortened V by 1 base and J by 5 bases, and 10 bases separated the two germline ends. Looked up from germline, CDR1 is MNHNS and CDR2 is SASEGT. The CDR3 has 14 amino acids. CDR3 in DNA: TGTGCCAGCAGTGAAGTTGGGACGGTAGATACGCAGTATTTT. Amino acid sequence: CASSEVGTVDTQYF.

CDR3 nucleotides: TGTGCCAGCAGCTTGTACCGAGGAAAACTGTTTTTT. It is translated as CASSLYRGKLFF. The genes are TRBV7-2 and TRBJ1-4; D remains ambiguous. CDR3 length equals 12 residues. CDR1 and CDR2 from the germline V gene are SGHTA and FQGNSA. V lost 3 bases and J 10 bases, leaving 9 bases between the germline ends.

This clonotype was seen repeatedly, ten times or more. V and J are TRBV7-2 and TRBJ2-1, with D perhaps TRBD2 (5 bases). This CDR3 is 14 amino acids long. Trimming cost V 4 bases and J 5 bases, with 12 bases left between them. Per the germline V gene, CDR1 is SGHTA and CDR2 is FQGNSA. DNA of the CDR3: TGTGCCAGCAGCTCATCCGGACTGCACAATGAGCAGTTCTTC. Translation gives CASSSSGLHNEQFF.

This clonotype was detected only a few times. This rearrangement joins TRBV20-1 to TRBJ2-7; D is tentatively TRBD1 or TRBD2 (5 bases each). The CDR3 has 15 residues. Trimming shortened V by 5 bases and J by 2 bases, and 19 bases separated the two germline ends. Germline V gene data show CDR1 as DFQATT and CDR2 as SNEGSKA (reference sequence). This CDR3 reads CSAPRGRVGPYEQYF. The DNA of the CDR3 is TGCAGTGCTCCCCGGGGCAGGGTGGGTCCCTACGAGCAGTACTTC.

This clonotype was found a few times. J is TRBJ2-7 and V is TRBV12-3 or TRBV12-4, with D perhaps matching TRBD1 (5 bases). The length of the CDR3 is 14 residues. Deletions cut 2 bases from V and 2 bases from J, with 10 bases between. CDR3 coding DNA: TGTGCCAGCAGTTTACAGGGCCTAACCTACGAGCAGTACTTC. As protein: CASSLQGLTYEQYF.

This sequence joins TRBV12-3 or TRBV12-4 and TRBJ2-4, with 12 bases lining up with TRBD2. This CDR3 spans 18 amino acids. The V and J ends lost 6 bases and 13 bases, in that order; junction bases with no gene match: 22. The chain's CDR3 is CASRLTRLAGDSYNEQYF. CDR3 nucleotides: TGTGCCAGCAGGCTCACCCGACTAGCGGGGGACTCCTACAATGAGCAGTACTTC.

The V and J genes are TRBV6-2 or TRBV6-3 and TRBJ2-7; 9 nucleotides line up with TRBD1. Germline assignment: CDR1 MNHEY and CDR2 SVGEGT. The CDR3 loop spans 15 amino acids. Germline trimming cut 5 bases from V and 2 bases from J; bases unmatched to any gene: 7. DNA of the CDR3: TGTGCCAGCAGTCTCGACAGGGGGATTCCCTACGAGCAGTACTTC. It encodes CASSLDRGIPYEQYF.

The rearrangement links TRBV4-3 to TRBJ1-2; 7 nucleotides agree with TRBD1. The CDR3 length is 13 residues. The germline V gene encodes CDR1 LGHNA and CDR2 YSLEER. V trimming: 5 bases; J trimming: 6 bases; junction bases outside the gene matches: 6. CDR3 amino acids: CASSSQGNNGYTF. CDR3 sequence (DNA): TGCGCCAGCAGCTCACAGGGGAACAATGGCTACACCTTC.

The V and J genes are TRBV11-2 and TRBJ2-3; a possible D gene is TRBD2 (5 bases). The CDR3 covers 15 residues. V lost 5 bases and J 0 bases, leaving 12 bases between the germline ends. In germline, CDR1 is SGHAT, CDR2 FQNNGV. The CDR3 nucleotides are TGTGCCAGCAGCGTCCTAGTAGCGAGCACAGATACGCAGTATTTT. This sequence encodes CASSVLVASTDTQYF.

CDR3: CASRQSQETQYF. The CDR3 coding sequence is TGTGCCAGCAGACAGAGTCAAGAGACCCAGTACTTC. The rearrangement joins TRBV2 to TRBJ2-5; D gene unclear. CDR3 length equals 12 residues. V was clipped by 6 bases and J by 2 bases, with 7 bases between them. From germline, CDR1 is SNHLY and CDR2 FYNNEI.

V gene TRBV20-1 combines with J gene TRBJ2-7; TRBD1 matches 11 bases. Germline V gene sequence: CDR1 DFQATT, CDR2 SNEGSKA (reference sequence). The CDR3 runs to 13 residues. V lost 6 bases to trimming and J lost 2 bases; unmatched junction nucleotides: 3. This chain's CDR3 is CSAGQGAPYEQYF. DNA for the CDR3: TGCAGTGCCGGACAGGGGGCTCCCTACGAGCAGTACTTC.

This clonotype appeared a few times. V and J are TRBV20-1 and TRBJ2-7, with D unresolved. The CDR3 covers 16 residues. Germline lookup yields CDR1 DFQATT and CDR2 SNEGSKA (reference sequence). V lost 3 bases to trimming and J lost 2 bases, with 20 bases between them. The CDR3 loop reads CSARIFGMGGAYEQYF. CDR3 coding DNA: TGCAGTGCTAGGATATTCGGAATGGGCGGAGCCTACGAGCAGTACTTC.

The V gene is TRBV7-2, the J gene TRBJ2-4; no firm D call. The CDR3 has 14 amino acids. V dropped 1 base and J dropped 3 bases, with 7 bases sitting between them. Germline V gene data show CDR1 as SGHTA and CDR2 as FQGNSA. The CDR3 region has the DNA TGTGCCAGCAGCTTAGTTGGCAGCAAAAACATTCAGTACTTC. Its translation is CASSLVGSKNIQYF.

V gene TRBV13 combines with J gene TRBJ2-3; D is possibly TRBD2 (5 bases). Trimming shortened V by 4 bases and J by 0 bases, and 14 bases separated the two germline ends. CDR1 and CDR2 (germline): PRHDT, FYEKMQ (reference sequence). The CDR3 length is 16 residues. CDR3 DNA: TGTGCCAGCAGCTCCGTTGTGGGAGCTAGCACAGATACGCAGTATTTT. Amino acids: CASSSVVGASTDTQYF.

This sequence joins TRBV10-3 and TRBJ1-6, with D possibly being TRBD1 (6 bases). Germline lookup yields CDR1 ENHRY and CDR2 SYGVKD. Trimming shortened V by 0 bases and J by 7 bases, and 10 bases separated the two germline ends. The CDR3 loop spans 15 amino acids. CDR3 DNA sequence: TGTGCCATCAGTGAGTCGGACAGCCTGAATTCACCCCTCCACTTT. Its translation: CAISESDSLNSPLHF.